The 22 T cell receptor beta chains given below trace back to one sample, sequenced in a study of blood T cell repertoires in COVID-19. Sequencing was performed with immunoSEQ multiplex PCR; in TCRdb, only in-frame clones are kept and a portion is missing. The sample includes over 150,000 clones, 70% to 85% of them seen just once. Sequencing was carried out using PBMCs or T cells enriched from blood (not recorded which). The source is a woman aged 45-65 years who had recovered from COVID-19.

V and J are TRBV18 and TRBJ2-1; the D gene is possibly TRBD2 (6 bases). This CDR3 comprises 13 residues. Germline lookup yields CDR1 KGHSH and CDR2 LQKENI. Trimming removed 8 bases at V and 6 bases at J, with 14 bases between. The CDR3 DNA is TGTGCCAGCACGACTAGAACGGTCAATGAGCAGTTCTTC. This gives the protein CASTTRTVNEQFF.

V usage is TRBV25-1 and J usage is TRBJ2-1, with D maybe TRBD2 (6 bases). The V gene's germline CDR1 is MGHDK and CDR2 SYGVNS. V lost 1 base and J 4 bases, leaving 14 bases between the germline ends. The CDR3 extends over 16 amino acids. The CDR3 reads CASSESEGTQYNEQFF. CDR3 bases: TGTGCCAGCAGTGAATCGGAGGGAACCCAATACAATGAGCAGTTCTTC.

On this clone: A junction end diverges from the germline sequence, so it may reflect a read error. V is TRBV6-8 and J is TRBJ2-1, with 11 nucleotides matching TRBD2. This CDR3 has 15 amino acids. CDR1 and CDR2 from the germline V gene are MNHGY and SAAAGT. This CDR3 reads CASSDSTSGICEQFF. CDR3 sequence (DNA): TGTGCCAGCAGTGACTCGACTAGCGGGATATGTGAGCAGTTCTTC.

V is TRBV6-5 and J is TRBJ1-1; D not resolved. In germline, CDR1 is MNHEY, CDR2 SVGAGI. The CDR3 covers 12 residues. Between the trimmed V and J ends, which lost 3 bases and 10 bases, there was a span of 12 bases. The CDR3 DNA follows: TGTGCCAGCAGTTATAATGGGGAGGCAGCTTTCTTT. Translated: CASSYNGEAAFF.

CDR3 in amino acids: CASSLAGTSAYNEQFF. Here the CDR3 DNA reads TGTGCCAGCAGCTTAGCTGGGACTAGCGCCTACAATGAGCAGTTCTTC. The chain is built from TRBV7-9 and TRBJ2-1; the match to TRBD2 covers 10 bases. V lost 0 bases and J lost 2; bases outside the gene matches: 1. The CDR3 has 16 residues. Germline lookup yields CDR1 SEHNR and CDR2 FQNEAQ (reference sequence).

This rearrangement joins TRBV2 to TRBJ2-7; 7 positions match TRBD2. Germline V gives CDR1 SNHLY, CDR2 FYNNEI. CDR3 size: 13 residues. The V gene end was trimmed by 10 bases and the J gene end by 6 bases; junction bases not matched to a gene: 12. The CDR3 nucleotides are TGTGCCATCACTCTTCGACTAGCCGGCGAGCAGTACTTC. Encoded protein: CAITLRLAGEQYF. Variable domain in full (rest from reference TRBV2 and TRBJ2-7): EPEVTQTPSHQVTQMGQEVILRCVPISNHLYFYWYRQILGQKVEFLVSFYNNEISEKSEIFDDQFSVERPDGSNFTLKIRSTKLEDSAMYFCAITLRLAGEQYFGPGTRLTVT.

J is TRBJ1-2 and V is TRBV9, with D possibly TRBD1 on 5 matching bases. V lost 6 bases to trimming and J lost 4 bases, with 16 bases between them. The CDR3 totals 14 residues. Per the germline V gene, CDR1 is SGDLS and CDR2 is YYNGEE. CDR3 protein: CASTDGGSGYGYTF. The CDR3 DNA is TGTGCCAGCACCGACGGGGGGTCCGGCTATGGCTACACCTTC.

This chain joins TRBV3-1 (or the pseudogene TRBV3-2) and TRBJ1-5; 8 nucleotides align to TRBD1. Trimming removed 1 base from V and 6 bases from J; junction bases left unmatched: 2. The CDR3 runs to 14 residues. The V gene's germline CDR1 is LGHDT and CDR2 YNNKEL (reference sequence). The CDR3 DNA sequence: TGTGCCAGCAGCCAAGGGACAGGGCCTCAGCCCCAGCATTTT. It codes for CASSQGTGPQPQHF.

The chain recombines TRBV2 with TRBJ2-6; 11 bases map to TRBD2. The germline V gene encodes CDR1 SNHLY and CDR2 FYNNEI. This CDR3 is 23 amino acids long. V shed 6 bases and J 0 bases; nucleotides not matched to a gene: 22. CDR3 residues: CASRAGLVGAGTSGLSGANVLTF. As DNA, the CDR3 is TGTGCCAGCAGAGCTGGTCTGGTAGGTGCCGGGACTAGCGGACTCTCTGGGGCCAACGTCCTGACTTTC.

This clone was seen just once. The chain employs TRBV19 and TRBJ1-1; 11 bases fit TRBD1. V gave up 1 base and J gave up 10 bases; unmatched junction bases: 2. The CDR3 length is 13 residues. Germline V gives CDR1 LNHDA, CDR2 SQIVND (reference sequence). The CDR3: CASSIGTGGRAFF. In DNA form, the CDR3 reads TGTGCCAGTAGTATAGGGACAGGGGGCAGAGCTTTCTTT.

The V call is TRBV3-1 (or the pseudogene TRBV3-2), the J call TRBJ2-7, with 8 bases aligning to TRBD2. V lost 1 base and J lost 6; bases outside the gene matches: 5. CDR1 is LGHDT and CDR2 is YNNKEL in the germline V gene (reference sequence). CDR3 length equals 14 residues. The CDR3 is CASSQAGGTLEQYF. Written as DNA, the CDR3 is TGTGCCAGCAGCCAAGCGGGAGGGACCCTCGAGCAGTACTTC.

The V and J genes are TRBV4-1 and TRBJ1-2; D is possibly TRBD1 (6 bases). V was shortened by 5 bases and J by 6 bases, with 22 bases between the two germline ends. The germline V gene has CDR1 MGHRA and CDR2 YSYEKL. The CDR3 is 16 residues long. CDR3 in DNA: TGCGCCAGCAGCACCTTGAATGTTGGTAGGGGGAATGGCTACACCTTC. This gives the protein CASSTLNVGRGNGYTF.

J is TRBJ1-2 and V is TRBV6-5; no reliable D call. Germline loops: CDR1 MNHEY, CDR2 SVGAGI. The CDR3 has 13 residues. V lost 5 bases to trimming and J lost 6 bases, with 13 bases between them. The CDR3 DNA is TGTGCCAGCAGTCCCCTTCCCACGGATGGCTACACCTTC. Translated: CASSPLPTDGYTF.

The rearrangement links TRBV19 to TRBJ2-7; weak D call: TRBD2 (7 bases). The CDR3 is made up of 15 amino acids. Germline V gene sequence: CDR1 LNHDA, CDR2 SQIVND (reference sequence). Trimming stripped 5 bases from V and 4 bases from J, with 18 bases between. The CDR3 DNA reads TGTGCCAGTAGTGCGACACGGGGGGCGGCATACGAGCAGTACTTC. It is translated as CASSATRGAAYEQYF.

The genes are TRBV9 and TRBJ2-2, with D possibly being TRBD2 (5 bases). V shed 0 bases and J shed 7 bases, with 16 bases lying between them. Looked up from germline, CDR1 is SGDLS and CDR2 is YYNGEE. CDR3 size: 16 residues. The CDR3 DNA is TGTGCCAGCAGCGTAGCGTTGAGGGAGACGGTCGGGGAGCTGTTTTTT. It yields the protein CASSVALRETVGELFF.

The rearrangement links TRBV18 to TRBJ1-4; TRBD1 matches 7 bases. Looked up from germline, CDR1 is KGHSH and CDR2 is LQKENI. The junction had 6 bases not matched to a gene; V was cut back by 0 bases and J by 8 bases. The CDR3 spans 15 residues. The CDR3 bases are TGTGCCAGCTCACCACCGTCGAGACAGGGAGAAAAACTGTTTTTT. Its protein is CASSPPSRQGEKLFF.

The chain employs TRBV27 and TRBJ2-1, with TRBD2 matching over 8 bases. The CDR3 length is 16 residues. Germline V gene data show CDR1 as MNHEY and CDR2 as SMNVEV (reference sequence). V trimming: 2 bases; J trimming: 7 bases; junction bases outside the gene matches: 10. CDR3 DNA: TGTGCCAGCAGTTTAATAGCGGGACCCCTTGGGAATGAGCAGTTCTTC. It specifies CASSLIAGPLGNEQFF.

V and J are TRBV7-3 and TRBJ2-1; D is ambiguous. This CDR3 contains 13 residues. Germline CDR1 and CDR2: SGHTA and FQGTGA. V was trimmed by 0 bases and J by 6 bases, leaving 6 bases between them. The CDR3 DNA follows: TGTGCCAGCAGCTTAACGAGCTTCAATGAGCAGTTCTTC. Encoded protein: CASSLTSFNEQFF. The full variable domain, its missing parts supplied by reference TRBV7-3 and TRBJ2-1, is GAGVSQTPSNKVTEKGKYVELRCDPISGHTALYWYRQSLGQGPEFLIYFQGTGAADDSGLPNDRFFAVRPEGSVSTLKIQRTERGDSAVYLCASSLTSFNEQFFGPGTRLTVL.

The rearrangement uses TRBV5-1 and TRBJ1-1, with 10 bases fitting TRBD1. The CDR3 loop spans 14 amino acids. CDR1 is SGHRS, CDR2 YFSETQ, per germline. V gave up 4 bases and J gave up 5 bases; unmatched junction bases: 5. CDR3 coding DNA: TGCGCCAGCAGCATGGGACAGGGGTTAACTGAAGCTTTCTTT. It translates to CASSMGQGLTEAFF.

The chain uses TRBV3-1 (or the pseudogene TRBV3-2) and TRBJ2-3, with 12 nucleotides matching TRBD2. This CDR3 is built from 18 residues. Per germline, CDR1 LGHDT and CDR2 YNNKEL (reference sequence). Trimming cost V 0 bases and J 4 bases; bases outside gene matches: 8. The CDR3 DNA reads TGTGCCAGCAGCCAAGATTATCCGACTAGCGGGAGTGCAGATACGCAGTATTTT. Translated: CASSQDYPTSGSADTQYF.

CDR3 in amino acids: CSVGLATGELFF. The DNA for the CDR3 is TGCAGCGTCGGACTAGCGACCGGGGAGCTGTTTTTT. The chain has TRBV29-1 and TRBJ2-2; the match to TRBD2 covers 9 bases. V was clipped by 6 bases and J by 5 bases; unmatched bases: 1. The CDR3 extends over 12 amino acids. Germline CDR1 is SQVTM and CDR2 is ANQGSEA.

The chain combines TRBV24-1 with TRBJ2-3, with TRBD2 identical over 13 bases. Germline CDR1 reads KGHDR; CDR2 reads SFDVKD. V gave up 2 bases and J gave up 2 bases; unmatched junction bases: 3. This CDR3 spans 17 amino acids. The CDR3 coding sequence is TGTGCCACCAGTGATTCAGGGACTAGCGGGGTCACAGATACGCAGTATTTT. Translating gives CATSDSGTSGVTDTQYF.